This is a list of T cell receptor beta chains from one sample in a study of EBV T-cell therapy then PD-1 blockade in nasopharyngeal carcinoma. For these TCRs, the target antigens are not known. This table comes from immunoSEQ multiplex PCR, and its TCRdb copy is limited to in-frame clones, with some not included. The sample records 20,000 to 25,000 clones, approximately 83% being singletons. The starting material was CD8+ T cells from blood, obtained at day -245 from a patient whose treatment included autologous EBV-specific T cells and nivolumab. These receptors were taken from a middle-aged man with nasopharyngeal carcinoma. Each CDR3 is given with its conserved first and last residue. The size of a clone is reported for some rows only, either as once, few or many, or as a class for expanded clones.

j_gene: TRBJ2-7; v_gene: TRBV6-2/TRBV6-3; abundance: .; CDR3aa: CASSYDPYEQYF
j_gene: TRBJ2-2; v_gene: TRBV6-2/TRBV6-3; abundance: .; CDR3aa: CASSYGAVKFNTGELFF
j_gene: TRBJ2-7; v_gene: TRBV4-3; abundance: .; CDR3aa: CASSTDRGAYEQYF
j_gene: TRBJ2-5; v_gene: TRBV7-9; abundance: .; CDR3aa: CASGIKQTYQETQYF
j_gene: TRBJ2-7; v_gene: TRBV7-9; abundance: .; CDR3aa: CASSGVDSGRTISPYEQYF
j_gene: TRBJ1-6; v_gene: TRBV6-4; abundance: few; CDR3aa: CASSDSAGGEYSPLHF
j_gene: TRBJ2-3; v_gene: TRBV2; abundance: .; CDR3aa: CASSAGGTDTQYF
j_gene: TRBJ2-1; v_gene: TRBV4-3; abundance: once; CDR3aa: CASSQDGGGYNEQFF
j_gene: TRBJ1-2; v_gene: TRBV4-2; abundance: .; CDR3aa: CASSQGQGAGGYTF
j_gene: TRBJ2-2; v_gene: TRBV7-3; abundance: .; CDR3aa: CASSPLSGGAGELFF
j_gene: TRBJ1-1; v_gene: TRBV15; abundance: .; CDR3aa: CATSSRIDTEAFF
j_gene: TRBJ2-1; v_gene: TRBV24-1; abundance: .; CDR3aa: CATSGGQGANEQFF
j_gene: TRBJ2-2; v_gene: TRBV6-4; abundance: few; CDR3aa: CASSRDSSTGELFF
j_gene: TRBJ2-3; v_gene: TRBV7-2; abundance: once; CDR3aa: CASSLGAGGRTDTQYF
j_gene: TRBJ2-7; v_gene: TRBV6-5; abundance: .; CDR3aa: CASSYRGWVYEQYF
j_gene: TRBJ2-7; v_gene: TRBV9; abundance: .; CDR3aa: CASSVGGIAYTYEQYF
j_gene: TRBJ2-1; v_gene: TRBV9; abundance: .; CDR3aa: CASNLAGANNEQFF
j_gene: TRBJ1-1; v_gene: TRBV5-1; abundance: .; CDR3aa: CASSPAGHEAFF
j_gene: TRBJ1-6; v_gene: TRBV6-5; abundance: .; CDR3aa: CASSYLGQGVSPLHF
j_gene: TRBJ1-3; v_gene: TRBV25-1; abundance: .; CDR3aa: CASSEGTNTIYF
j_gene: TRBJ1-4; v_gene: TRBV7-9; abundance: .; CDR3aa: CATPGATNEKLFF
j_gene: TRBJ1-1; v_gene: TRBV7-2; abundance: .; CDR3aa: CARWTRMNTEAFF
j_gene: TRBJ1-5; v_gene: TRBV7-9; abundance: .; CDR3aa: CASSFANQPQHF
j_gene: TRBJ1-1; v_gene: TRBV4-3; abundance: .; CDR3aa: CASSRGTGGWVEAFF
j_gene: TRBJ1-5; v_gene: TRBV4-1; abundance: .; CDR3aa: CASSLGQGSQPQHF
j_gene: TRBJ2-4; v_gene: TRBV30; abundance: .; CDR3aa: CAWRGVQGKNIQYF
j_gene: TRBJ2-1; v_gene: TRBV11-3; abundance: .; CDR3aa: CASSGWSNEQFF
j_gene: TRBJ1-1; v_gene: TRBV6-5; abundance: .; CDR3aa: CASRGQGTVTEAFF
j_gene: TRBJ1-1; v_gene: TRBV20-1; abundance: .; CDR3aa: CSARDYIEAFF